These 8 T cell receptor beta chains were sequenced from one sample in a study of cytomegalovirus exposure and HLA in healthy donors. Use of 60 Vbeta and 13 Jbeta primers characterized the PCR. Profiling relied on immunoSEQ multiplex PCR, and the TCRdb table lists in-frame clones only, not all of them. The sample includes about 96,000 clones, around 79% of them seen just once. Sequences were obtained from PBMCs. The receptors here all came from a woman aged 70 to 79 in good health and CMV-seropositive.

J is TRBJ2-7 and V is TRBV7-9; 7 bases fit TRBD1. This CDR3 contains 12 residues. J lost 3 bases, V lost 6 bases, and 2 bases had no gene match. The germline CDR1 and CDR2 sequences are SEHNR and FQNEAQ (reference sequence). The CDR3 nucleotides read TGTGCCAGCAGACGGGACAGCTACGAGCAGTACTTC. Its translation: CASRRDSYEQYF.

This chain links TRBV5-1 with TRBJ2-5; 8 bases agree with TRBD2. The CDR3 has 14 amino acids. The J segment lost 5 bases and the V segment lost 7 bases, leaving 10 bases of the junction unmatched. Germline V gene lookup returns CDR1 SGHRS and CDR2 YFSETQ. CDR3 region: CASSGGRGGETQYF. The CDR3 DNA reads TGCGCCAGCTCTGGCGGACGGGGGGGGGAGACCCAGTACTTC. Based on the CDR3 plus reference TRBV5-1 and TRBJ2-5, the full variable domain is KAGVTQTPRYLIKTRGQQVTLSCSPISGHRSVSWYQQTPGQGLQFLFEYFSETQRNKGNFPGRFSGRQFSNSRSEMNVSTLELGDSALYLCASSGGRGGETQYFGPGTRLLVL.

CDR3 sequence: CASSLGAGYEQYF. CDR3 DNA: TGTGCCAGCAGCTTAGGGGCAGGCTACGAGCAGTACTTC. V and J are TRBV7-8 and TRBJ2-7, with D unresolved. The CDR3 sequence is 13 residues long. Trimming took off 1 base at V and 3 bases at J, with 7 bases between the two ends. Germline-derived CDR1 and CDR2 are SGHVS and FQNEAQ.

V and J are TRBV11-2 and TRBJ1-2, with TRBD1 matching 9 bases. Unmatched junction bases numbered 5, after V lost 5 bases and J lost 4 bases. Germline V gives CDR1 SGHAT, CDR2 FQNNGV. The CDR3 is made up of 14 amino acids. The CDR3 sequence: CASSLRDRAYGYTF. CDR3 DNA: TGTGCCAGCAGCCTCCGGGACAGGGCCTATGGCTACACCTTC.

The chain is built from TRBV2 and TRBJ1-5, with a possible D match to TRBD1 (5 bases). Trimming pared 5 bases from V and 2 bases from J, leaving 10 bases between. CDR1 and CDR2 from the germline V gene are SNHLY and FYNNEI. The CDR3 is 14 residues long. Written as DNA, the CDR3 is TGTGCCAGCAGTCCTGGGGGGGGCAATCAGCCCCAGCATTTT. Amino acids: CASSPGGGNQPQHF.

This clone came up once. The chain employs TRBV2 and TRBJ1-4; D might be TRBD1 (5 bases). In germline, CDR1 is SNHLY, CDR2 FYNNEI. This CDR3 has 13 residues. V was pared by 6 bases and J by 8 bases, with 13 bases between. The DNA for the CDR3 is TGTGCCAGCAGGTACAGGCGCGAGGAAAAACTGTTTTTT. The encoded protein is CASRYRREEKLFF.

The genes are TRBV10-2 and TRBJ2-7; D remains unclear. The CDR3 is made up of 12 amino acids. The germline V gene encodes CDR1 WSHSY and CDR2 SAAADI. Trimming removed 3 bases at V and 1 base at J, with 4 bases between. This CDR3 is CASSDRSYEQYF. The CDR3 DNA reads as TGCGCCAGCAGTGACCGGTCCTACGAGCAGTACTTC.

This CDR3 reads CASSPEGVSYNSPLHF. DNA of the CDR3: TGTGCCAGCAGCCCGGAGGGAGTCTCCTATAATTCACCCCTCCACTTT. This chain connects TRBV5-7 to TRBJ1-6, with D unclear. TRBV5-7 counts as an open reading frame of uncertain function. This CDR3 contains 16 residues. V shed 4 bases and J shed 0 bases, with 11 bases lying between them.